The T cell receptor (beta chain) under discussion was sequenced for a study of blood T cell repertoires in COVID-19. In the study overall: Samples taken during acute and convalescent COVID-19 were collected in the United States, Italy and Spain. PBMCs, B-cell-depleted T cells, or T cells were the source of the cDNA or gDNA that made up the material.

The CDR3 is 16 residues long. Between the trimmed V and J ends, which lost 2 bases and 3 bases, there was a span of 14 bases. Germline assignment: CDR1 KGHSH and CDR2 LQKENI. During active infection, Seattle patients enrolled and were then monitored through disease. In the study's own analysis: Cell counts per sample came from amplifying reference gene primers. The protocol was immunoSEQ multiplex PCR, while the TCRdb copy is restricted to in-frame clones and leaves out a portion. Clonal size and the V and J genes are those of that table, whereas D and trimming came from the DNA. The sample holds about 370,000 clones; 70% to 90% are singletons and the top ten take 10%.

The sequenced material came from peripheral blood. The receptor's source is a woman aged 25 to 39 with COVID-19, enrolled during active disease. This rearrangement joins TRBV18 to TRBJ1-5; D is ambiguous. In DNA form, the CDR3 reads TGTGCCAGCTCACCAGGGAGAGGAAGGCCCAATCAGCCCCAGCATTTT. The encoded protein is CASSPGRGRPNQPQHF.